This TCR beta chain was obtained from a study of T cell repertoires in aging, cancer and after chemotherapy (dated by TCRdb to between 2018 and 2021). About the study as a whole: Donors were distributed across six age groups ranging from 30 or younger to 70 or older, with at least three individuals included per group. Control TCR repertoires from healthy donors were recorded over several months to years, and clear clonal overlap was observed across re-sampling. In total, the full dataset held 8.5 million to 9.5 million TCR reads. To look at immunoaging and at how T cells reconstitute after chemotherapy, the study profiled TCR beta repertoires in peripheral blood from both healthy donors and cancer patients. Alongside under 100 healthy donors serving as a reference group, the cohort included roughly 220 cancer patients, of whom some 90 had hematological cancers and more than 120 had solid cancers. General conclusions and limits of the study: In both cancer cohorts, the median generation probability rose over the chemotherapy interval, which suggests that the repertoire was reconstituted through rebound thymic output. Compared with age-matched healthy donors, untreated patients with either hematological or solid cancers had significantly lower TCR diversity in the blood along with higher clonality. In healthy donors, the drop in TCR diversity with age came mainly from a loss of richness, whereas in cancer patients a loss of evenness also played a part. It was noted by the authors that conclusions about immunological memory after chemotherapy cannot be drawn from the repertoire data.

TCR beta rearrangements were amplified from genomic DNA isolated from peripheral blood, not from sorted cells or RNA. About this clonotype itself: Its antigen is currently not known. No clone much larger than this one lies a single base away; base qualities are absent.

Using a mixed TRB-A/B primer pool, multiplex touch-down PCR amplified rearranged TRB sequences covering the V, D and J segments. Illumina adapters and sample indices were added to the amplicons in two consecutive PCR reactions performed with Phusion HS II polymerase. After gel purification with the NucleoSpin Gel and PCR Clean-up kit, the amplicons were checked using Qubit and an Agilent 2100 Bioanalyzer. The libraries were sequenced on an Illumina MiSeq with 600-cycle, single-indexed, paired-end runs. The published analysis was carried out like this. MiXCR versions 2.12 and 3.0.5 were used to process the TRB sequences. Each unique CDR3 nucleotide sequence counted as one clone, and only productive sequences with at least two reads were retained. The repertoire metrics were Shannon diversity, evenness, clonality (defined as one minus evenness), and alpha-parameterized diversity profiles covering alpha 0 to 5. The IGoR algorithm was used to compute generation probabilities of clones in paired pre- and post-chemotherapy samples. TCRdb took the public reads, trimmed them with fastp at Q25, ran MiXCR for clone calling and kept in-frame beta chains. Merged by CDR3 protein, the rows form single entries marked with the most common genes and DNA. These V and J calls derive from TCRdb rather than the authors' analysis. In this sample the table shows some 11,000 distinct CDR3 sequences, 30% to 40% of which occur a single time. The ten largest clones add up to around 3% of the sample.

This clonotype was sampled from a human donor in good health. The sequenced material came from blood.

For the CDR3, the sequence is CASSISRTDLLRYTEAFF. Read as DNA, the sequence is TGTGCCAGTAGTATATCCAGGACAGACCTCCTGAGGTACACTGAAGCTTTCTTT. Rearrangement joined TRBV19 to TRBJ1-1; the D gene is perhaps TRBD1, on 6 matching bases. The CDR3 holds 18 amino acids from the cysteine to the phenylalanine. Just CDR3 DNA is preserved here, 54 bases in frame from base 1. In the germline V gene (reference sequence), CDR1 corresponds to LNHDA and CDR2 to SQIVND. Between the V and J ends, shortened by 2 bases and 3 bases respectively, the junction contains 22 bases.